The sequence of this TCR beta chain was determined in a study of regulatory T cells in long-lasting Graves disease (dated by TCRdb to 2020 to 2023). About the investigation overall: To count as having persistent Graves' disease, a patient had to have received antithyroid drug treatment for over 5 years with TSH receptor autoantibodies remaining persistently positive. Persistent Graves' disease patients were compared with newly diagnosed Graves' disease patients by peripheral blood TCR sequencing and RNA sequencing. The study took place in China and was registered as a clinical trial. TCR sequencing covered some 13 persistent and 20 newly diagnosed Graves' disease patients, about 35 samples in total. Antithyroid drugs had been taken for 10 to 13 years on average by persistent Graves' disease patients in the clinical cohort. What the study reported, not specific to this receptor: Compared with newly diagnosed patients, patients with persistent Graves' disease had lower TCR Shannon entropy and fewer highly expanded clones, which suggests clonal expansion. The small sample size was acknowledged by the authors as a limitation that may reduce accuracy. More public clonotypes were shared among persistent patients (2,741) than among newly diagnosed patients (more than 900). The study examined only peripheral blood because the primary lesion, thyroid tissue, could not be accessed. Only the TCR beta chain was sequenced and analyzed.

In light of the paper, this sample's time point label describes: persistent/refractory GD, antithyroid drugs over 5 years with positive TRAb. For both TCR sequencing and RNA sequencing, RNA was extracted from PBMCs using TRIzol. The diagnosis of Graves' disease was made according to American Thyroid Association guidelines. Recruitment of patients was carried out at an endocrinology department in Xi'an, China. From each patient, about 9.7 milliliters of peripheral blood was collected into an EDTA anticoagulant tube. PBMCs were isolated by Ficoll Paque Plus density gradient separation without further T cell sorting. An Agilent 2100 Bioanalyzer and agarose gel were used to check RNA quality, and a NanoDrop 2000 was used to measure RNA concentration. As concerns this clonotype: Its recognized antigen is unknown. Base qualities were left out, and no much larger clone turns up one base away.

The method was multiplex PCR. The instrument given in TCRdb is Illumina HiSeq 4000. To build TCR beta libraries, CDR3 regions were amplified by Arm-PCR using iRepertoire HTBI primers. Gel purification was performed on PCR products prior to sequencing. The paper's processing steps were these. Across samples, around 62 TRBV and 13 to 15 TRBJ segments were identified and used for gene usage analysis of CDR3 amino acid clonotypes. COPE and FqMerger were used to merge the filtered high-quality paired reads into contigs. Contigs were aligned with BLAST to IMGT TRBV, TRBD and TRBJ reference genes, and CDR3 was defined per IMGT. Any clonotype with a frequency above 0.1% was counted as a highly expanded clone. Repertoire diversity was measured by Shannon entropy, and V-J evenness by the Gini coefficient. A clonotype was considered public if more than one individual shared it. In-frame beta chains were kept once TCRdb had trimmed the public reads at Q25 with fastp and called clones with MiXCR. Rows are unified per CDR3 protein, each entry keeping the most common DNA and genes. V and J calls and clone size were set by TCRdb, not the authors. Within this sample are about half a million distinct CDR3 sequences, with about 20% of them counted one time only. The ten largest clonotypes hold around 13% of the sample.

The source material was peripheral blood mononuclear cells (PBMCs), sampled when the disease was refractory, from a patient treated with antithyroid drugs. The sequence was collected from a female donor with Graves disease.

The nucleotides read TGTGCCAGCAGCCCGGGGACCCTAAACACTGAAGCTTTCTTT. This is translated as CASSPGTLNTEAFF. The sequence joins TRBV11-2 to TRBJ1-1; a weak D assignment points to TRBD1 (5 bases agree). Taken from the germline V gene, the CDR1 and CDR2 loops are SGHAT and FQNNGV. The cysteine opens and the phenylalanine closes a CDR3 of 14 amino acids. The read is trimmed to its CDR3 DNA, 42 bases read in frame from base 1. A distance of 12 bases separates the germline ends of V and J, which lose 5 bases and 2 bases respectively.